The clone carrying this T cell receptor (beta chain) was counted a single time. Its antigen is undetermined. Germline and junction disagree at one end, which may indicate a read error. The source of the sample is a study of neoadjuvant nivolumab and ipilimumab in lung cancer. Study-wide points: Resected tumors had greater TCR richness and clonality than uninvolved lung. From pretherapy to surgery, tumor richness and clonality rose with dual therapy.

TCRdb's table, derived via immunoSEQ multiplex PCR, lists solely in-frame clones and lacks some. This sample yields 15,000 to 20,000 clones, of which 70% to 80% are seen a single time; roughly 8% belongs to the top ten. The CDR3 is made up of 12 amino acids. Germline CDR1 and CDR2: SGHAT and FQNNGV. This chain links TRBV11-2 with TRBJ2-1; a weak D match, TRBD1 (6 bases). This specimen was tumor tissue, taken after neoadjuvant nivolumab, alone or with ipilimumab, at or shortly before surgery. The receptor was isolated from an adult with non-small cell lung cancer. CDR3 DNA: TGTGCCAGCAGCTTAGATCCGGGACACCCACTCTTC. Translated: CASSLDPGHPLF.